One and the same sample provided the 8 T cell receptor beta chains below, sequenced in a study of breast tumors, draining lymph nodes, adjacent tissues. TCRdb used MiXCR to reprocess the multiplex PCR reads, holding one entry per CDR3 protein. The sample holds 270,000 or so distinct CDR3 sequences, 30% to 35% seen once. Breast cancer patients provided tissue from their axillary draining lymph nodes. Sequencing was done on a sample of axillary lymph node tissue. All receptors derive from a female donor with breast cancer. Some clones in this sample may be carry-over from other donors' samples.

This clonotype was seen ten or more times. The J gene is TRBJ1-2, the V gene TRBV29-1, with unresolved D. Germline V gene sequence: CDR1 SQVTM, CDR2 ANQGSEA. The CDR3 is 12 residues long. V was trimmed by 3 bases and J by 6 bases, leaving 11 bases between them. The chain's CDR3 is CSVDQYPHGYTF. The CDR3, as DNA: TGCAGCGTTGACCAATACCCACATGGCTACACCTTC.

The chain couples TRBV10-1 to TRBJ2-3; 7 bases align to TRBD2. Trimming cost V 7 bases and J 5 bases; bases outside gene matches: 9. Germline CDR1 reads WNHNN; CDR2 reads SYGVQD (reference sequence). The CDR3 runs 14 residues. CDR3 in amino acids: CASIGLAGEDTQYF. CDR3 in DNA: TGCGCCAGCATCGGACTGGCGGGAGAAGATACGCAGTATTTT.

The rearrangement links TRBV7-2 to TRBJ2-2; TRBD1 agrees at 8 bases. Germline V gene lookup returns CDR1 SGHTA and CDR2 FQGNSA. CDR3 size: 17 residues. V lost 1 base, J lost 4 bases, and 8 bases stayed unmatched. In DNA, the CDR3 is TGTGCCAGCAGCTTAGGTATGGCAGGGGGCCCCACCGGGGAGCTGTTTTTT. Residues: CASSLGMAGGPTGELFF.

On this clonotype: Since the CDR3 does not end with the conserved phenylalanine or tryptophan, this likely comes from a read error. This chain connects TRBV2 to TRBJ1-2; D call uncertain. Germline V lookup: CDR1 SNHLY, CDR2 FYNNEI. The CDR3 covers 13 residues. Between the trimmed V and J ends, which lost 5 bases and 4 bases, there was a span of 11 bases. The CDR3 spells CASSQDGTYGYTL. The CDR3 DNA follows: TGTGCCAGCAGTCAAGACGGTACCTATGGCTACACCCTC.

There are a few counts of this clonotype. The DNA for the CDR3 is TGTGCCAGCAGTTACGCTCGGGGATCCCCTAGCACAGATACGCAGTATTTT. Amino acids: CASSYARGSPSTDTQYF. The J gene is TRBJ2-3, the V gene TRBV6-5, with D tentatively TRBD2 (5 bases). Germline CDR1 reads MNHEY; CDR2 reads SVGAGI. This CDR3 has 17 amino acids. The V gene lost 2 bases and the J gene lost 0 bases, with 15 bases spanning the gap.

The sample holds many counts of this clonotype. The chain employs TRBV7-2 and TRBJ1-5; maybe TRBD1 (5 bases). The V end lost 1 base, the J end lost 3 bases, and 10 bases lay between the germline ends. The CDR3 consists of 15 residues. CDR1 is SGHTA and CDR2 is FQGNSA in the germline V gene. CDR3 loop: CASSLERGPNQPQHF. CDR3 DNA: TGTGCCAGCAGCTTAGAGAGGGGCCCCAATCAGCCCCAGCATTTT.

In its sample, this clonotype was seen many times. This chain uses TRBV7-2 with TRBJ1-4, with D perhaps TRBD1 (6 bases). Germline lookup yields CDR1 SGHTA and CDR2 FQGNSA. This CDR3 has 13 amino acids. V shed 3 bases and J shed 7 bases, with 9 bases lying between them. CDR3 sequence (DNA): TGTGCCAGCAGCTTCTTGACAGGTGAAAAACTGTTTTTT. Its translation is CASSFLTGEKLFF.

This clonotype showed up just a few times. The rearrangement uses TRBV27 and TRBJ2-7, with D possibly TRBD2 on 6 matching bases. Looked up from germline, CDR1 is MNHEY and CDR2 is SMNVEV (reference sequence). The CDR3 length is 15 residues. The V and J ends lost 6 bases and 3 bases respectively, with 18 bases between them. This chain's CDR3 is CASSRRGTLGYEQYF. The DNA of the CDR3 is TGTGCCAGCAGCCGGCGTGGGACTTTAGGCTACGAGCAGTACTTC.